These T cell receptor beta chains were read from a single sample in a study of cytomegalovirus exposure and HLA in healthy donors. The data were produced by immunoSEQ multiplex PCR, yet TCRdb's version contains in-frame clones alone and is incomplete. The data hold about 120,000 clones, with 74% observed a single time. The sample comprised PBMCs. Receptors were obtained from a human donor in good health. Each CDR3 is given with its conserved first and last residue. The order of the fields is CDR3 protein, CDR3 DNA, clone size, D gene, J gene, V gene. A D gene is named only where the DNA matches it firmly. The size of a clone is reported for some rows only, either as once, few or many, or as a class for expanded clones.

cdr3_aa: CSVGRGSGYGYTF
cdr3_nt: TGCAGCGTTGGCAGGGGAAGTGGCTATGGCTACACCTTC
clone_size: few
d_call: .
j_call: TRBJ1-2
v_call: TRBV29-1

cdr3_aa: CASSLNGQETQYF
cdr3_nt: TGCGCCAGCAGCTTGAACGGCCAAGAGACCCAGTACTTC
clone_size: .
d_call: .
j_call: TRBJ2-5
v_call: TRBV5-1

cdr3_aa: CASSRRLRQNYGYTF
cdr3_nt: TGTGCCAGCAGCCGGAGATTACGACAGAACTATGGCTACACCTTC
clone_size: .
d_call: .
j_call: TRBJ1-2
v_call: TRBV5-8

cdr3_aa: CASSQTGGGHEQYF
cdr3_nt: TGCGCCAGCAGCCAGACAGGGGGTGGGCACGAGCAGTACTTC
clone_size: .
d_call: TRBD1
j_call: TRBJ2-7
v_call: TRBV5-1

cdr3_aa: CASSQQTGQPQHF
cdr3_nt: TGTGCCAGCAGCCAACAGACAGGTCAGCCCCAGCATTTT
clone_size: .
d_call: .
j_call: TRBJ1-5
v_call: TRBV14

cdr3_aa: CASSGRDRVTGANVLTF
cdr3_nt: TGCGCCAGCAGCGGACGGGACAGGGTTACCGGGGCCAACGTCCTGACTTTC
clone_size: .
d_call: TRBD1
j_call: TRBJ2-6
v_call: TRBV5-1

cdr3_aa: CASSSQAGGTGAQHF
cdr3_nt: TGTGCCAGCAGTTCGCAAGCAGGGGGGACTGGGGCCCAGCATTTT
clone_size: .
d_call: TRBD1
j_call: TRBJ1-5
v_call: TRBV6-1

cdr3_aa: CATSRALEPKRAFF
cdr3_nt: TGTGCCACCAGCAGAGCCCTAGAACCTAAACGGGCTTTCTTT
clone_size: .
d_call: .
j_call: TRBJ1-1
v_call: TRBV15

cdr3_aa: CASSRDSQETQYF
cdr3_nt: TGCGCCAGCAGCCGGGACAGCCAAGAGACCCAGTACTTC
clone_size: .
d_call: TRBD1
j_call: TRBJ2-5
v_call: TRBV5-1

cdr3_aa: CATSRADGGLNSGANVLTF
cdr3_nt: TGTGCCACCAGCAGAGCCGACGGCGGCCTGAACTCTGGGGCCAACGTCCTGACTTTC
clone_size: few
d_call: .
j_call: TRBJ2-6
v_call: TRBV15

cdr3_aa: CASSFRQGPQHF
cdr3_nt: TGTGCCAGCAGCTTCCGACAGGGGCCCCAGCATTTT
clone_size: .
d_call: TRBD1
j_call: TRBJ1-5
v_call: TRBV13

cdr3_aa: CASSLAGGSNQPQHF
cdr3_nt: TGTGCCAGCAGCTTGGCCGGAGGAAGCAATCAGCCCCAGCATTTT
clone_size: .
d_call: .
j_call: TRBJ1-5
v_call: TRBV5-6

cdr3_aa: CASSSVTGSVFF
cdr3_nt: TGTGCCAGCAGTTCTGTGACAGGGTCGGTGTTTTTT
clone_size: .
d_call: TRBD1
j_call: TRBJ1-4
v_call: TRBV28

cdr3_aa: CAWNREGHNEQYF
cdr3_nt: TGTGCCTGGAACCGGGAGGGCCACAACGAGCAGTACTTC
clone_size: few
d_call: TRBD2
j_call: TRBJ2-7
v_call: TRBV30

cdr3_aa: CAWKSAGGIPYGYTF
cdr3_nt: TGTGCCTGGAAGTCGGCAGGAGGGATACCCTATGGCTACACCTTC
clone_size: .
d_call: .
j_call: TRBJ1-2
v_call: TRBV30

cdr3_aa: CASSQTGTSGYETQYF
cdr3_nt: TGCGCCAGCAGCCAGACCGGGACTAGCGGTTACGAGACCCAGTACTTC
clone_size: .
d_call: TRBD2
j_call: TRBJ2-5
v_call: TRBV4-1

cdr3_aa: CAWSVGGYSNQPQHF
cdr3_nt: TGTGCCTGGAGTGTAGGGGGATATAGCAATCAGCCCCAGCATTTT
clone_size: .
d_call: .
j_call: TRBJ1-5
v_call: TRBV30

cdr3_aa: CASSEAHSYEQYF
cdr3_nt: TGTGCCAGCAGTGAAGCCCACTCCTACGAGCAGTACTTC
clone_size: .
d_call: .
j_call: TRBJ2-7
v_call: TRBV6-1

cdr3_aa: CASSEGQGRTEAFF
cdr3_nt: TGTGCCAGCTCAGAGGGACAGGGAAGAACTGAAGCTTTCTTT
clone_size: .
d_call: TRBD1
j_call: TRBJ1-1
v_call: TRBV18

cdr3_aa: CASSVAVSSGNTIYF
cdr3_nt: TGTGCCAGCAGCGTAGCTGTGAGCTCTGGAAACACCATATATTTT
clone_size: .
d_call: .
j_call: TRBJ1-3
v_call: TRBV9